These T cell receptor beta chains were read from a single sample in a study of blood T cell repertoires in COVID-19. TCRdb's copy holds only in-frame clones and misses some; the assay was immunoSEQ multiplex PCR. In the table there are about 250,000 clones, approximately 86% of which are singletons. The sequencing input was peripheral blood. Receptor source: a man at least 80 years old with acute or convalescent COVID-19. The CDR3 runs from the conserved cysteine through the conserved F or W. D genes are given only for firm matches. Clone size is shown for a subset of rows, as once, few, many or a class of expanded clone.

size	V	J	D	CDR3	DNA
once	TRBV10-3	TRBJ1-2	NA	CAISTTGSRGYGYTF	TGTGCCATCAGCACAACAGGGAGTCGGGGCTATGGCTACACCTTC
NA	TRBV4-1	TRBJ2-7	NA	CASSQVGYEQYF	TGCGCCAGCAGCCAAGTCGGCTACGAGCAGTACTTC
NA	TRBV29-1	TRBJ1-1	NA	CSVGIGGSRTEAFF	TGCAGCGTTGGAATTGGAGGCTCTAGGACTGAAGCTTTCTTT
NA	TRBV19	TRBJ2-1	TRBD2	CASNKLAGGPNEQFF	TGTGCCAGTAACAAACTAGCGGGAGGGCCCAATGAGCAGTTCTTC
NA	TRBV15	TRBJ1-1	NA	CATSRQVNTEAFF	TGTGCCACCAGCAGACAGGTGAACACTGAAGCTTTCTTT
NA	TRBV7-9	TRBJ1-1	NA	CASSLRGGANTEAFF	TGTGCCAGCAGCTTGAGGGGGGGCGCTAACACTGAAGCTTTCTTT
once	TRBV19	TRBJ2-1	TRBD2	CASSSTSGIYNEQFF	TGTGCCAGTAGTTCGACTAGCGGGATCTACAATGAGCAGTTCTTC
NA	TRBV7-2	TRBJ2-1	TRBD2	CASAGGRYNEQFF	TGTGCCAGTGCGGGGGGGCGGTACAATGAGCAGTTCTTC
NA	TRBV9	TRBJ2-7	NA	CASSEPRETGSSYEQYF	TGTGCCAGCAGCGAGCCCCGGGAGACAGGGAGCTCCTACGAGCAGTACTTC
NA	TRBV28	TRBJ2-3	NA	CASVTPSGTDTQYF	TGTGCCAGCGTTACTCCTAGCGGCACAGATACGCAGTATTTT
NA	TRBV6-2/TRBV6-3	TRBJ2-5	TRBD1	CASSDRGWQTQYF	TGTGCCAGCAGTGACAGGGGATGGCAGACCCAGTACTTC
NA	TRBV18	TRBJ2-1	NA	CASSPAGGTYNEQFF	TGTGCCAGCTCACCGGCGGGTGGGACCTACAATGAGCAGTTCTTC
NA	TRBV7-3	TRBJ2-2	TRBD2	CASSVYSERGDTGELFF	TGTGCCAGCAGCGTGTATTCGGAGCGGGGGGACACCGGGGAGCTGTTTTTT
NA	TRBV29-1	TRBJ1-5	NA	CSVKTGINQPQHF	TGCAGCGTTAAAACAGGTATCAATCAGCCCCAGCATTTT
NA	TRBV4-1	TRBJ1-5	TRBD1	CASSQGPQGASNQPQHF	TGCGCCAGCAGCCAAGGTCCCCAGGGGGCGAGCAATCAGCCCCAGCATTTT
NA	TRBV7-2	TRBJ2-1	TRBD2	CASSPRLAGHNEQFF	TGTGCCAGCAGCCCTCGACTAGCGGGACACAATGAGCAGTTCTTC
few	TRBV12-5	TRBJ1-3	TRBD1	CASGTSRDRAGNTIYF	TGTGCTAGTGGTACCTCTCGGGACAGAGCTGGAAACACCATATATTTT
NA	TRBV7-8	TRBJ2-5	TRBD2	CASSLAASGPETQYF	TGTGCCAGCAGCTTAGCGGCTAGCGGGCCAGAGACCCAGTACTTC
NA	TRBV28	TRBJ1-4	NA	CASSLSFRGNEKLFF	TGTGCCAGCAGTTTAAGTTTCAGGGGTAATGAAAAACTGTTTTTT
NA	TRBV6-2/TRBV6-3	TRBJ2-7	NA	CASSPLRTFREQYF	TGTGCCAGCAGTCCCCTACGGACTTTCCGGGAGCAGTACTTC
NA	TRBV12-5	TRBJ1-2	TRBD1	CASGLVGQGIDGYTF	TGTGCTAGTGGTTTGGTGGGACAGGGGATCGACGGCTACACCTTC
NA	TRBV2	TRBJ2-7	TRBD1	CASSTGQIFYEQYF	TGTGCCAGCAGCACGGGACAGATTTTCTACGAGCAGTACTTC
NA	TRBV9	TRBJ2-7	TRBD2	CASSVGTRSYEQYF	TGTGCCAGCAGCGTCGGGACTAGATCCTACGAGCAGTACTTC
NA	TRBV5-5	TRBJ1-1	TRBD1	CASSPATGTANTEAFF	TGTGCCAGCAGCCCGGCTACCGGGACAGCCAACACTGAAGCTTTCTTT
NA	TRBV9	TRBJ1-1	NA	CASSEGDTNEAFF	TGTGCCAGCAGCGAGGGGGACACCAACGAAGCTTTCTTT
NA	TRBV19	TRBJ2-1	TRBD2	CASCSIRLAGGPGNEQFF	TGTGCCAGCTGCTCGATCCGACTAGCGGGAGGGCCGGGCAATGAGCAGTTCTTC
NA	TRBV18	TRBJ1-1	NA	CASSPSGRTEAFF	TGTGCCAGCTCACCATCGGGGAGGACTGAAGCTTTCTTT
NA	TRBV7-3	TRBJ2-5	NA	CASSLKWDTRLTGGETQYF	TGTGCCAGCAGCTTAAAGTGGGACACACGACTCACTGGGGGCGAGACCCAGTACTTC
NA	TRBV18	TRBJ2-3	NA	CASSPPGTPPSLTQYF	TGTGCCAGCTCACCTCCCGGGACACCACCCTCCCTTACGCAGTATTTT
NA	TRBV18	TRBJ2-1	TRBD2	CASSPLAGVTYNEQFF	TGTGCCAGCTCACCCCTAGCGGGAGTGACCTACAATGAGCAGTTCTTC
NA	TRBV7-3	TRBJ1-1	TRBD1	CASGQVNTEAFF	TGTGCCAGTGGACAGGTGAACACTGAAGCTTTCTTT
once	TRBV4-3	TRBJ2-3	TRBD2	CASSQGGGASTDTQYF	TGCGCCAGCAGCCAAGGGGGAGGGGCTAGCACAGATACGCAGTATTTT
NA	TRBV10-3	TRBJ1-5	NA	CAISESGDQPQHF	TGTGCCATCAGTGAGTCCGGGGATCAGCCCCAGCATTTT
NA	TRBV11-3	TRBJ1-3	TRBD1	CASSQQGMGNTIYF	TGTGCCAGCAGCCAACAGGGGATGGGAAACACCATATATTTT
NA	TRBV7-2	TRBJ1-2	NA	CASSLYGYTF	TGTGCCAGCAGCCTTTATGGCTACACCTTC
once	TRBV2	TRBJ1-4	NA	CASSESHPATNEKLFF	TGTGCCAGCAGCGAATCCCATCCGGCAACTAATGAAAAACTGTTTTTT
NA	TRBV7-9	TRBJ2-7	NA	CASSPNLRVSYEQYF	TGTGCCAGCAGCCCTAATCTTCGGGTCTCCTACGAGCAGTACTTC
NA	TRBV7-2	TRBJ1-1	NA	CASSLEGDMNTEAFF	TGTGCCAGCAGCTTAGAGGGGGATATGAACACTGAAGCTTTCTTT
NA	TRBV7-2	TRBJ1-3	NA	CASSLGLHSNHVYF	TGTGCCAGCAGCTTAGGGCTCCACAGCAATCATGTATATTTT
once	TRBV24-1	TRBJ2-1	NA	CATSEGQDYNEQFF	TGTGCCACCAGTGAGGGGCAGGACTACAATGAGCAGTTCTTC
NA	TRBV19	TRBJ1-2	TRBD1	CASARDRQRTNYGYTF	TGTGCCAGTGCCCGGGACAGGCAGCGTACTAACTATGGCTACACCTTC
NA	TRBV7-9	TRBJ1-1	NA	CASSSTENTEAFF	TGTGCCAGCAGCTCCACAGAGAACACTGAAGCTTTCTTT
NA	TRBV5-1	TRBJ2-7	TRBD1	CASSSTGTGSYEQYF	TGCGCCAGCAGCAGTACCGGGACAGGGTCCTACGAGCAGTACTTC
NA	TRBV3-1/TRBV3-2	TRBJ1-2	NA	CASSQGTLTVDYGYTF	TGTGCCAGCAGCCAAGGGACACTCACCGTCGACTATGGCTACACCTTC
few	TRBV3-1/TRBV3-2	TRBJ1-2	TRBD1	CASSHRGDVGYTF	TGTGCCAGCAGCCACAGGGGGGACGTCGGCTACACCTTC
NA	TRBV7-8	TRBJ2-7	NA	CASSHGPGDYEQYF	TGTGCCAGCAGCCACGGTCCGGGGGACTACGAGCAGTACTTC
NA	TRBV12-3/TRBV12-4	TRBJ1-1	NA	CASSLAAHTEAFF	TGTGCCAGCAGTTTAGCGGCTCATACTGAAGCTTTCTTT
NA	TRBV2	TRBJ2-7	NA	CASTVDSYEQYF	TGTGCCAGCACCGTAGACAGCTACGAGCAGTACTTC
NA	TRBV15	TRBJ2-7	TRBD2	CATSRRLAGLEQYF	TGTGCCACCAGCAGACGACTAGCGGGATTGGAGCAGTACTTC
NA	TRBV19	TRBJ2-2	TRBD1	CASKPIAQGDTGELFF	TGTGCCAGTAAACCTATAGCTCAGGGGGACACCGGGGAGCTGTTTTTT
NA	TRBV29-1	TRBJ1-2	TRBD1	CSVEGQLFYGYTF	TGCAGCGTTGAGGGACAGCTATTCTATGGCTACACCTTC
NA	TRBV7-9	TRBJ2-4	NA	CASSLARLNIQYF	TGTGCCAGCAGCTTAGCCCGGTTAAACATTCAGTACTTC
NA	TRBV27	TRBJ2-5	NA	CASSLMDGRGTQYF	TGTGCCAGCAGTTTAATGGACGGGCGGGGGACCCAGTACTTC
NA	TRBV9	TRBJ1-2	NA	CASSVGRRSYTF	TGTGCCAGCAGCGTAGGGCGGAGGAGCTACACCTTC
NA	TRBV19	TRBJ1-5	NA	CASTPTHGQQPQHF	TGTGCCAGTACTCCTACTCATGGTCAACAGCCCCAGCATTTT
NA	TRBV5-1	TRBJ1-5	TRBD1	CASSRTGGNQPQHF	TGCGCCAGCAGCAGGACAGGGGGCAATCAGCCCCAGCATTTT
NA	TRBV5-1	TRBJ1-1	NA	CASSLQGRTEAFF	TGCGCCAGCAGCTTGCAGGGGCGGACTGAAGCTTTCTTT
few	TRBV19	TRBJ1-1	NA	CASSTQGNTEAFF	TGTGCCAGTAGTACACAGGGGAACACTGAAGCTTTCTTT
once	TRBV7-8	TRBJ1-4	TRBD1	CASSGDRDKLFF	TGTGCCAGCAGCGGGGACAGGGACAAACTGTTTTTT
NA	TRBV19	TRBJ1-4	NA	CASSIDLRDEKLFF	TGTGCCAGTAGTATAGATTTACGGGATGAAAAACTGTTTTTT